Listed below are T cell receptor beta chains from one sample, sequenced in a study of blood T cell repertoires in COVID-19. The repertoire was sequenced with immunoSEQ multiplex PCR; TCRdb's copy has only in-frame clones and lacks some. The sample holds over 100,000 clones, 84% seen once. Material: peripheral blood. These receptors all come from a man aged 55 to 70 with acute or convalescent COVID-19. The CDR3 runs from the conserved cysteine through the conserved F or W. Not every row has a clone size; where given, it reads once, few, many or a size class.

V gene	J gene	clone size	CDR3 protein
TRBV5-1	TRBJ2-5	.	CASSLAYPNQETQYF
TRBV14	TRBJ2-1	.	CASSTEPGNEQFF
TRBV19	TRBJ1-4	once	CASSIRGTGKSEKLFF
TRBV3-1/TRBV3-2	TRBJ2-2	.	CASSRLAGELFF
TRBV5-1	TRBJ2-7	.	CASSLRYYSQGSAHEQYF
TRBV7-2	TRBJ2-3	once	CASSFLESTSTDTQYF
TRBV7-8	TRBJ2-2	.	CASSMSGRAITGELFF
TRBV5-1	TRBJ2-3	few	CASSPSTSGRGDTQYF
TRBV27	TRBJ1-5	.	CASRTGTGSNQPQHF
TRBV27	TRBJ1-4	.	CASSLSWTGGNEKLFF
TRBV19	TRBJ1-4	once	CASSAQSYTEKLFF
TRBV10-3	TRBJ2-7	.	CAISAPSYEQYF
TRBV11-3	TRBJ2-3	.	CASSRGPTDTQYF
TRBV6-5	TRBJ1-1	once	CASNYGQGAFTEAFF
TRBV5-1	TRBJ2-6	.	CASTREGSGANVLTF
TRBV15	TRBJ1-2	.	CATSRDPLPLMAYGYTF
TRBV3-1/TRBV3-2	TRBJ2-5	.	CASSQDWARQETQYF
TRBV5-1	TRBJ1-1	.	CASSLPLTVGTEAFF